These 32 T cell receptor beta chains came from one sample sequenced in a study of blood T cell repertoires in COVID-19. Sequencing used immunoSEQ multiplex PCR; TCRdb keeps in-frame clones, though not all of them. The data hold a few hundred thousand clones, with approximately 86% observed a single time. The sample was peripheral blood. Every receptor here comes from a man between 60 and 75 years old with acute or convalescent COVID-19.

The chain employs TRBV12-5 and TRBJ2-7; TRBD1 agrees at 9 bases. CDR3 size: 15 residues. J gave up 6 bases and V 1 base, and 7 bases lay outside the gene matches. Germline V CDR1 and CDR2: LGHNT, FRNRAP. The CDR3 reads CASGLGDREVGEQYF. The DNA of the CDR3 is TGTGCTAGTGGTTTGGGGGACAGGGAGGTCGGCGAGCAGTACTTC.

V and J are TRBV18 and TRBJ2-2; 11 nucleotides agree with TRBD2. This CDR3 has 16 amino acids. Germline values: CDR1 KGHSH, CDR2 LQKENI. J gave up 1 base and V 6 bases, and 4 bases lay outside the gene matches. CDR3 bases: TGTGCCAGCTCGGAAACTAGCGGGGGGAACACCGGGGAGCTGTTTTTT. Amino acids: CASSETSGGNTGELFF.

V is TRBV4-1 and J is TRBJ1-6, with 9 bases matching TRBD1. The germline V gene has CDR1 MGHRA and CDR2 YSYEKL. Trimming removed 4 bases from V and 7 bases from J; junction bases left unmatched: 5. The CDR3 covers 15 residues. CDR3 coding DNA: TGCGCCAGCAGCCGCCCCGGGACAGGGAATTCACCCCTCCACTTT. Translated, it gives CASSRPGTGNSPLHF.

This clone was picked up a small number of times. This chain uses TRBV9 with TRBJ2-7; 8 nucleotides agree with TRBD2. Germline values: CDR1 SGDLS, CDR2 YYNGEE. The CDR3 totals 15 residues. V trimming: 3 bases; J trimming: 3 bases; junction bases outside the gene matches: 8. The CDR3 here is CASSAPPGGDYEQYF. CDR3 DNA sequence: TGTGCCAGCAGCGCGCCGCCGGGGGGGGACTACGAGCAGTACTTC.

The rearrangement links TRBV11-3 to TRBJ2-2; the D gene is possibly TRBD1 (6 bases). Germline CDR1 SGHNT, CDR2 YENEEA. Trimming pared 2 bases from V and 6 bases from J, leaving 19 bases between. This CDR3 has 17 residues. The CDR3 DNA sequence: TGTGCCAGCAGCTTACGGCCCCGCAGGGGCCCGGCCGGGGAGCTGTTTTTT. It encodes CASSLRPRRGPAGELFF.

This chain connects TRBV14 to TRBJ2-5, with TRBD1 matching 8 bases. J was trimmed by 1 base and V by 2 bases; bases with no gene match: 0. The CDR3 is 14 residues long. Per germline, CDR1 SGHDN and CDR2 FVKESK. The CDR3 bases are TGTGCCAGCAGCCAAACAGGGGGCCAAGAGACCCAGTACTTC. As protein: CASSQTGGQETQYF.

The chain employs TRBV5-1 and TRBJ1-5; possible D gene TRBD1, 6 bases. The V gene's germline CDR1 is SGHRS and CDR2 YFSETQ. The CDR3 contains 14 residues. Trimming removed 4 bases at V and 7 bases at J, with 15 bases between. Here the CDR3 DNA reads TGCGCCAGCAGCCCACAGGGTTTAGGGCAGCCCCAGCATTTT. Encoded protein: CASSPQGLGQPQHF.

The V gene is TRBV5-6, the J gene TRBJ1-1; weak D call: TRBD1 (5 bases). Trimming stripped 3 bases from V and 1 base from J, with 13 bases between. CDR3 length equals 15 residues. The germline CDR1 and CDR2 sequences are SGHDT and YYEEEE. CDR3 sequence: CASSWGHRANTEAFF. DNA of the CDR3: TGTGCCAGCAGCTGGGGCCATCGGGCGAACACTGAAGCTTTCTTT.

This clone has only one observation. The CDR3 nucleotides read TGTGCCAGCAGTTACTTGGAGGGGACCCAGCCCCAGCATTTT. Amino acid sequence: CASSYLEGTQPQHF. This chain links TRBV6-5 with TRBJ1-5; a possible D gene is TRBD1 (5 bases). The germline V gene has CDR1 MNHEY and CDR2 SVGAGI. V dropped 1 base and J dropped 7 bases, with 11 bases sitting between them. The CDR3 has 14 residues.

This CDR3 is CASSLSLAGRGRRETQYF. The CDR3 nucleotides read TGTGCCAGCAGCTTGTCCCTTGCGGGCAGGGGGCGCCGGGAGACCCAGTACTTC. J is TRBJ2-5 and V is TRBV5-4; 8 nucleotides line up with TRBD1. V lost 1 base and J lost 5; bases outside the gene matches: 16. Germline values: CDR1 SGHNT, CDR2 YYREEE (reference sequence). The CDR3 consists of 18 residues.

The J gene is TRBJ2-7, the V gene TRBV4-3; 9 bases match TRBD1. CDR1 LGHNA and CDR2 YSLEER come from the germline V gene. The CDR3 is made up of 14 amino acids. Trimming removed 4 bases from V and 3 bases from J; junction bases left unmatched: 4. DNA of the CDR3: TGCGCCAGCAGCCCAGAGACAGGGGGCTACGAGCAGTACTTC. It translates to CASSPETGGYEQYF.

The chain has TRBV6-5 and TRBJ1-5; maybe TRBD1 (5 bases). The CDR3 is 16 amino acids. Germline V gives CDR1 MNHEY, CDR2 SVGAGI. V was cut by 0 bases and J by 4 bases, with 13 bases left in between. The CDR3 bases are TGTGCCAGCAGTTACTCGGGGCAGGATGGAAATCAGCCCCAGCATTTT. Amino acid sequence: CASSYSGQDGNQPQHF.

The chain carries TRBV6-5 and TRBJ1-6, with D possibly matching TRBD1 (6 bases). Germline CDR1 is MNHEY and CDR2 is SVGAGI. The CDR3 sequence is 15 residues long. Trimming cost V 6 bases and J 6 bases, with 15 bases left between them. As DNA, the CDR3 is TGTGCCAGCAGAAGCCTTGGACAGATTAATTCACCCCTCCACTTT. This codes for CASRSLGQINSPLHF.

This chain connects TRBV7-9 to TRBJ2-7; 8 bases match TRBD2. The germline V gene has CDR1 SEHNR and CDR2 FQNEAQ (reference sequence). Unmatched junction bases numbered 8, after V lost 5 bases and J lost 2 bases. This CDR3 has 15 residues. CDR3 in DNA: TGTGCCAGCAGCGACCAACCAGCGGGGGCCTACGAGCAGTACTTC. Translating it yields CASSDQPAGAYEQYF.

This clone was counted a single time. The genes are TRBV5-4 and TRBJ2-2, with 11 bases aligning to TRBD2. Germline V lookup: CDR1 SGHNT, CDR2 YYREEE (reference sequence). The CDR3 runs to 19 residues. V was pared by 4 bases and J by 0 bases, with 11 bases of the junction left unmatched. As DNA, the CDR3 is TGTGCCAGCAGCAAGTCGACTAGCGGGGCTTACACGAACACCGGGGAGCTGTTTTTT. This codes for CASSKSTSGAYTNTGELFF.

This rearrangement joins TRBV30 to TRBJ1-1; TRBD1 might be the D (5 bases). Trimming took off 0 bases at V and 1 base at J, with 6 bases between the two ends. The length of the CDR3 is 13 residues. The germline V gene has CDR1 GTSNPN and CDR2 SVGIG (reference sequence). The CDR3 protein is CAWSVQANTEAFF. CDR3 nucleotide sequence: TGTGCCTGGAGTGTACAGGCGAACACTGAAGCTTTCTTT.

The CDR3 DNA is TGCGCCAGCAGCCCCTCGACAGCAAACACCGGGGAGCTGTTTTTT. This translates into CASSPSTANTGELFF. The gene calls are TRBV5-1 and TRBJ2-2; perhaps TRBD1 as D (5 bases). Trimming took off 4 bases at V and 2 bases at J, with 12 bases between the two ends. The CDR3 is made up of 15 amino acids. Looked up from germline, CDR1 is SGHRS and CDR2 is YFSETQ.

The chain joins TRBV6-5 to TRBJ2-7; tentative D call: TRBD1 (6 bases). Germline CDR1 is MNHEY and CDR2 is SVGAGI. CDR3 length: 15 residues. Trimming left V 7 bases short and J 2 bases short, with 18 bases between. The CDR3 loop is CASIGFPTGTYEQYF. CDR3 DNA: TGTGCCAGCATAGGGTTTCCGACAGGAACCTACGAGCAGTACTTC.

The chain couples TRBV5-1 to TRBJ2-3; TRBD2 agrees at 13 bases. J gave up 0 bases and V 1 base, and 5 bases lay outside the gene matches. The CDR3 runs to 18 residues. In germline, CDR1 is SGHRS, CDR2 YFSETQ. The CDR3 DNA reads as TGCGCCAGCAGCTTGTTTACTAGCGGGGGGGCAAGCACAGATACGCAGTATTTT. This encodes CASSLFTSGGASTDTQYF.

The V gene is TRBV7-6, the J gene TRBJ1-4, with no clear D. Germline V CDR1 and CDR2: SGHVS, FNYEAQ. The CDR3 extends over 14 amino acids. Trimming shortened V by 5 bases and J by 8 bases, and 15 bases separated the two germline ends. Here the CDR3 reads CASSLRDTTEKLFF. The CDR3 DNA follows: TGTGCCAGCAGCCTCCGGGATACCACGGAAAAACTGTTTTTT. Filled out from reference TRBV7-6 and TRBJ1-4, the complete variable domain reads GAGVSQSPRYKVTKRGQDVALRCDPISGHVSLYWYRQALGQGPEFLTYFNYEAQQDKSGLPNDRFSAERPEGSISTLTIQRTEQRDSAMYRCASSLRDTTEKLFFGSGTQLSVL.

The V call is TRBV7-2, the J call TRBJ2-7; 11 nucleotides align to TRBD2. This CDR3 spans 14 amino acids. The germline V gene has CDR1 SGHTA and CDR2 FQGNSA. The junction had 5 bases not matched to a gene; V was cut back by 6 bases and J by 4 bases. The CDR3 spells CASSRLAGLYEQYF. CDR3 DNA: TGTGCCAGCAGTCGACTAGCGGGGTTATACGAGCAGTACTTC.

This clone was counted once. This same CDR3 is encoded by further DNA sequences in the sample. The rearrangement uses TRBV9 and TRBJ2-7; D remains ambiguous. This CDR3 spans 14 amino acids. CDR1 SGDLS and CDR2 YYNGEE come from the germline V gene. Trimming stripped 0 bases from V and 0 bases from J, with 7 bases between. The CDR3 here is CASSVVGSSYEQYF. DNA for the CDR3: TGTGCCAGCAGCGTAGTGGGCTCCTCCTACGAGCAGTACTTC.

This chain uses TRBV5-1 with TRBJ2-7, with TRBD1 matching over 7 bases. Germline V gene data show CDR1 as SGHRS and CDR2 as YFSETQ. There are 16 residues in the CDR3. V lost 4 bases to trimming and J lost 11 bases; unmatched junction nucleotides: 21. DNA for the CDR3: TGCGCCAGCAGCCCCCAGGGAAGACAGGGCCTAGAGGGGGAGTACTTC. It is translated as CASSPQGRQGLEGEYF.

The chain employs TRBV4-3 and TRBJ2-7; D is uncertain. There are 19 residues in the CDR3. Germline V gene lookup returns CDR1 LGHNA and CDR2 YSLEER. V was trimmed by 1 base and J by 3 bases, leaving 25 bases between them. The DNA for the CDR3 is TGCGCCAGCAGCCAAGGGTTAATGTGGCGGCAAGAACCTAGCTACGAGCAGTACTTC. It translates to CASSQGLMWRQEPSYEQYF.

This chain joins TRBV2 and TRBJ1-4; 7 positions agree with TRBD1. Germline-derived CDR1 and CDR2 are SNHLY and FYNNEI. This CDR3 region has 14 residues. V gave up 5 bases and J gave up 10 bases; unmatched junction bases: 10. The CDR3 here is CASSPGQAGGKLFF. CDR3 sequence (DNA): TGTGCCAGCAGTCCAGGACAGGCTGGGGGAAAACTGTTTTTT. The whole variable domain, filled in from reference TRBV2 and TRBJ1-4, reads EPEVTQTPSHQVTQMGQEVILRCVPISNHLYFYWYRQILGQKVEFLVSFYNNEISEKSEIFDDQFSVERPDGSNFTLKIRSTKLEDSAMYFCASSPGQAGGKLFFGSGTQLSVL.

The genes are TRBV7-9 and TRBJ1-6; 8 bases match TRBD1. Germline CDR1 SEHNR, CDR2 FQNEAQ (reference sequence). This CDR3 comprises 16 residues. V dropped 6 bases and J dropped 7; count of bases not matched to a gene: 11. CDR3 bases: TGTGCCAGCAGTTCTGATACCGGGACAGGCAATTCACCCCTCCACTTT. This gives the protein CASSSDTGTGNSPLHF.

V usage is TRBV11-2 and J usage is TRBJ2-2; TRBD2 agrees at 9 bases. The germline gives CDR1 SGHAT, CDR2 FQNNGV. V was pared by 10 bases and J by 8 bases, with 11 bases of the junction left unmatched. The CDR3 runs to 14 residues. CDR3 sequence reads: CATRPSGIGGELFF. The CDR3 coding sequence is TGTGCCACCAGGCCTAGCGGGATAGGGGGGGAGCTGTTTTTT.

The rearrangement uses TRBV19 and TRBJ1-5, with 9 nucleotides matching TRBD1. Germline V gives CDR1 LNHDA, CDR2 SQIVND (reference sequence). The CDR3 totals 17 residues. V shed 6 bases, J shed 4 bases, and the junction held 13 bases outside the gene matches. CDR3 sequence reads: CASRGGPGQGGNQPQHF. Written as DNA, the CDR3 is TGTGCCAGTAGAGGGGGGCCGGGACAGGGAGGTAATCAGCCCCAGCATTTT.

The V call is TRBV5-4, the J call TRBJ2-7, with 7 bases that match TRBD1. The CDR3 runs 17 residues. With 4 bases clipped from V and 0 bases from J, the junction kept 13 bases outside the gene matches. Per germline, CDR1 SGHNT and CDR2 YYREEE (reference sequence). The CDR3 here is CASSGPRKGAGSYEQYF. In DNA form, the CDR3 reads TGTGCCAGCAGCGGCCCCAGAAAGGGGGCCGGCTCCTACGAGCAGTACTTC.

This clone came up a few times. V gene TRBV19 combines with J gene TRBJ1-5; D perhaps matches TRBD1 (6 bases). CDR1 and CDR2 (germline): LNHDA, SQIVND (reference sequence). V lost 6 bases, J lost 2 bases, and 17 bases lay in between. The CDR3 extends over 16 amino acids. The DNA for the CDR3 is TGTGCCAGTAGGCCACAGGGAGGGAGTGGCAATCAGCCCCAGCATTTT. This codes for CASRPQGGSGNQPQHF.

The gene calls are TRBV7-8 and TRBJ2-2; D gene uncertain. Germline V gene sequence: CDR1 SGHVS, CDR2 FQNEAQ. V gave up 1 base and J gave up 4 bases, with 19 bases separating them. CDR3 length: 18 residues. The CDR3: CASSLVRPRGRGTGELFF. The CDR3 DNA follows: TGTGCCAGCAGCTTAGTGAGGCCTCGAGGTCGTGGCACCGGGGAGCTGTTTTTT.

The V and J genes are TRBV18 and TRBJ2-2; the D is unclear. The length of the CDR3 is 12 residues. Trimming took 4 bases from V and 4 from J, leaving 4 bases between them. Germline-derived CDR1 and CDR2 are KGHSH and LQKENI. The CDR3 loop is CASSLFTGELFF. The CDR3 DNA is TGTGCCAGCTCACTATTCACCGGGGAGCTGTTTTTT.